This paragraph reports one TCR beta chain. Being one base from a much bigger clone, this may be a read error. The data were obtained in a study of T cells in Graves' hyperthyroidism and ophthalmopathy. The investigators amplified TCR beta CDR3 regions from RNA transcripts. During a first-round RT-PCR of the TCR CDR3, the HTBI primer set was used. TCRdb reprocessed the multiplex PCR reads via MiXCR and lists one record per CDR3 protein. Of hundreds of thousands of distinct CDR3 sequences in the sample, 35% were seen once. The V and J ends lost 6 bases and 1 base respectively, with 12 bases between them. The CDR3 runs to 14 residues. The study enrolled patients aged 18 to 65 with newly diagnosed hyperthyroidism of under 2 months' duration. Thyroid ultrasound and orbital computed tomography, with clinical symptoms and serum thyroxine and TRAb, informed diagnoses.

The clonotype was recovered from a woman aged 40 to 49 with Graves' hyperthyroidism. Material for sequencing was blood. This chain connects TRBV12-3 or TRBV12-4 to TRBJ1-1; weak D call: TRBD1 (5 bases). The CDR3 DNA reads as TGTGCCAGCAGCGGGGGGGGACCGAACACTGAAGCTTTCTTT. Translation: CASSGGGPNTEAFF.